This T cell receptor beta chain was documented in a study of cytomegalovirus exposure and HLA in healthy donors. Regarding the study as a whole: Through in vitro validation, three CMV-associated chains were shown to be specific for CMV antigens. The study put some 150 TCR beta chains on its list as cytomegalovirus-associated.

The length of the CDR3 is 13 residues. The V end was cut by 8 bases, the J end by 1 base, with 12 bases between. Germline CDR1 and CDR2: MNHNS and SASEGT. Of note for this clone: Its antigen is as yet unknown.

Sequencing used immunoSEQ multiplex PCR; TCRdb keeps in-frame clones, though not all of them. The table includes approximately 170,000 clones, roughly 85% detected once. The material sequenced was PBMCs. The chain uses TRBV6-1 and TRBJ2-7, with D possibly being TRBD1 (5 bases). The origin of this receptor is a man between 18 and 35 years old in good health and CMV-seropositive. The CDR3 reads CASSKTESYEQYF. The CDR3 DNA reads TGTGCCAGCTCCAAGACAGAGTCCTACGAGCAGTACTTC.